Below are 2 T cell receptor beta chains sequenced from a single sample in a study of blood T cell repertoires in COVID-19. Some clones are missing from TCRdb's copy, which holds only in-frame ones; the method was immunoSEQ multiplex PCR. The sample lists fewer than 350,000 clones, 85% occurring once. The sequenced sample was PBMCs or T cells enriched from blood (not recorded which). The receptors come from a woman between 45 and 65 years old who had recovered from COVID-19.

The chain combines TRBV4-2 with TRBJ1-2, with D possibly being TRBD1 (5 bases). The CDR3 loop spans 13 amino acids. Germline V lookup: CDR1 LGHNA, CDR2 YNFKEQ. The V end was cut by 4 bases, the J end by 4 bases, with 10 bases between. Here the CDR3 reads CASSRTPAYGYTF. CDR3 coding DNA: TGTGCCAGCAGCCGGACACCAGCCTATGGCTACACCTTC.

The chain recombines TRBV7-2 with TRBJ2-1; TRBD2 might be the D (6 bases). From germline, CDR1 is SGHTA and CDR2 FQGNSA. The CDR3 is 14 amino acids. Trimming cost V 4 bases and J 5 bases, with 12 bases left between them. The CDR3 DNA sequence: TGTGCCAGCAGCTCGCGGGAATTCAACAATGAGCAGTTCTTC. Translated: CASSSREFNNEQFF.